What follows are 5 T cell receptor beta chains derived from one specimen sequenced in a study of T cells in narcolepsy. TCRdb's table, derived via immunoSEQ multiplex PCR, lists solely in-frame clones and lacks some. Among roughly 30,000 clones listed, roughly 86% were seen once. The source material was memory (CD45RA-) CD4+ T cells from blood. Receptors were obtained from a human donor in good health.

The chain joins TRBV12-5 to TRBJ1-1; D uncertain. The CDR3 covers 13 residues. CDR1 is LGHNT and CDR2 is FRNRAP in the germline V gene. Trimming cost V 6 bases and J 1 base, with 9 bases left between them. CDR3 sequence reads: CASGPPTNTEAFF. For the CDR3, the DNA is TGTGCTAGTGGCCCCCCGACGAACACTGAAGCTTTCTTT.

For the CDR3, the DNA is TGTGCTAGTGGTTTGGTACTGAGCGGGGCCAAACTTGAGCAGTTCTTC. It is translated as CASGLVLSGAKLEQFF. This chain joins TRBV12-5 and TRBJ2-1, with 7 bases aligning to TRBD2. CDR1 LGHNT and CDR2 FRNRAP come from the germline V gene. V shed 0 bases and J 9 bases; nucleotides not matched to a gene: 11. The CDR3 covers 16 residues. The full variable domain, with the rest looked up from reference TRBV12-5 and TRBJ2-1, is DARVTQTPRHKVTEMGQEVTMRCQPILGHNTVFWYRQTMMQGLELLAYFRNRAPLDDSGMPKDRFSAEMPDATLATLKIQPSEPRDSAVYFCASGLVLSGAKLEQFFGPGTRLTVL.

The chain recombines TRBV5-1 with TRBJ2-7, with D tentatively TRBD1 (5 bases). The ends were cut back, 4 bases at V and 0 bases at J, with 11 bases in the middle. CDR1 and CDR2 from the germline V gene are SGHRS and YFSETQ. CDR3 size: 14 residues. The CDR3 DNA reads TGCGCCAGCAGCCCCAGGGTCAGCTCCTACGAGCAGTACTTC. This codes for CASSPRVSSYEQYF.

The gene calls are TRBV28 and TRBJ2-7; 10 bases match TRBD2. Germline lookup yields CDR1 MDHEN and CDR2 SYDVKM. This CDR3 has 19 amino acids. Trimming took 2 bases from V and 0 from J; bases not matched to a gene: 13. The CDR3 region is CASSLISPAGGLYSYEQYF. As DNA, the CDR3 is TGTGCCAGCAGTTTAATCTCCCCAGCGGGAGGGTTATACTCCTACGAGCAGTACTTC.

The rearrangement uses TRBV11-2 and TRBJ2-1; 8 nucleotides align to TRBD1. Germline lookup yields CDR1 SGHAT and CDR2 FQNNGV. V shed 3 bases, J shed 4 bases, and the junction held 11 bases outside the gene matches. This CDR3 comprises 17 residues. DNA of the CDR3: TGTGCCAGCAGCTTGGGACCCAGGGGGCGCAGGTACAATGAGCAGTTCTTC. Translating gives CASSLGPRGRRYNEQFF.